This TCR beta chain was obtained from a study of identifying expanded T cells in peripheral blood. No infections or other immune events were documented during collection. With respect to this clone: Its antigen is currently unknown.

Germline CDR1 KGHSH, CDR2 LQKENI. This CDR3 is 17 amino acids long. Germline trimming cut 6 bases from V and 6 bases from J; bases unmatched to any gene: 14. Only in-frame clones appear in the TCRdb table, and some are missing; sequencing was by immunoSEQ multiplex PCR. The sample contains under 150,000 clones, 86% of which appear only once. Whole-study findings and limits: Variance in clone template counts between two-week samples significantly increased with total template count across all healthy donors. Roughly 1.2 clones differed between technical replicates, versus approximately 17 and 20 over time.

This TCR was recovered from a person aged 18-70 years in good health. The genes are TRBV18 and TRBJ2-7, with 13 positions matching TRBD2. The sample consisted of blood. The CDR3 is CASSYRTSGSSGGEQYF. CDR3 DNA sequence: TGTGCCAGCTCCTACCGGACTAGCGGGAGTTCTGGGGGCGAGCAGTACTTC. The full variable domain, its missing parts supplied by reference TRBV18 and TRBJ2-7, is NAGVMQNPRHLVRRRGQEARLRCSPMKGHSHVYWYRQLPEEGLKFMVYLQKENIIDESGMPKERFSAEFPKEGPSILRIQQVVRGDSAAYFCASSYRTSGSSGGEQYFGPGTRLTVT.